This TCR beta chain was found in a study of blood T cell repertoires in COVID-19 (dated by TCRdb to 2018 to 2021). Background for the entire study: The collaborator samples originated in the United States, Italy and Spain and spanned the acute and convalescent phases of COVID-19. The prospective study material was composed of cDNA or gDNA derived from T cells, B-cell-depleted T cells, or PBMCs. The dataset comprised deeply sampled blood TCRbeta repertoires from subjects exposed to, actively infected with, or recovered from COVID-19. The repertoires were released in a freely available public database meant as a resource for research on the immune response to SARS-CoV-2. The samples were drawn from the first 160 participants of the ongoing ImmuneRACE study and from about 1,200 subjects provided by 6 global collaborators. Nearly every sample came with metadata listing a de-identified subject ID, COVID-19 status, age in years and sex. Where HLA class I and class II types were available, the types were taken from metadata supplied by the sample provider, not from assay-based typing.

About this clone itself: What this receptor recognizes is not known. Base quality data are lacking; no much larger clone is found one base away.

The immunoSEQ Assay, a bias-controlled multiplex PCR, was used to amplify TCRbeta CDR3 regions from genomic DNA. As for the authors' bioinformatics: The number of nucleated cells in each sample was estimated by amplification of reference gene primers within the assay. To quantify the absolute abundance of each unique TCRbeta CDR3 rearrangement, sequence reads were collapsed and filtered. For each sample, productive Simpson clonality was calculated by taking the square root of Simpson's diversity index across productive rearrangements. TCRdb re-hosts the immuneACCESS table, in-frame sequences only. Its copies lack some clones; in the studies checked, an unresolved V gene accounts for under half of them, and the cause for the rest is not known. V and J calls and clone size are copied from that table; D and trimming were computed from the DNA. This sample lists a few hundred thousand clones; approximately 85% were detected once. About 1.9% of the sample comes from the top ten.

The germline V gene (reference sequence) specifies MNHEY as CDR1 and SMNVEV as CDR2. Unmatched junction bases come to 6, with V trimmed by 8 bases and J by 9 bases. Spanning cysteine to phenylalanine, the CDR3 consists of 12 amino acids. Only the CDR3 DNA is retained, 36 bases long and in frame from the first base. Points the paper makes about the study in general: How much clinical and demographic metadata was included differed by source and by participant, and the metadata was provided uncurated.

In the prospective study, participants were roughly 18 to 95 years old, resided in 24 geographic areas of the United States, and were enrolled through a virtual design. In the prospective study, participants were assigned to cohorts based on the clinical history participants reported in a screening survey and a study questionnaire. Recovered participants in ImmuneRACE Cohort 3 were defined by two consecutive negative NP/OP PCR tests, clearance by a healthcare professional, or resolution of symptoms. In the prospective study, whole blood, serum and a nasopharyngeal or oropharyngeal swab were collected from each participant by mobile phlebotomists. Over a roughly 2-month period, participants in the prospective study had the option of providing additional blood draws and questionnaires. Before DNA extraction, prospective study blood samples were shipped either frozen or at room temperature.

Rearrangement joined TRBV27 to TRBJ2-1; TRBD2 matches 8 bases in the middle. The clonotype originates from a woman between 50 and 59 years old who had recovered from COVID-19. Sequenced sample: PBMCs or T cells enriched from blood (not recorded which). The CDR3 sequence is CASSGLAGEQFF. The sequence in DNA is TGTGCCAGCTCCGGACTAGCAGGTGAGCAGTTCTTC.